The T cell receptor beta chain under discussion was sequenced for a study of blood T cells in healthy people across ages. Together with a sample-barcoded 5' primer, a J-beta primer mix was included in a second PCR lasting roughly 6 to 12 cycles. TCRdb reanalysed the 5' RACE reads using MiXCR and keeps one entry per CDR3 protein. The table shows 450,000 to 700,000 distinct CDR3 sequences, with about 25% occurring only once. Germline lookup yields CDR1 MNHEY and CDR2 SVGAGI. Between the trimmed V and J ends, which lost 2 bases and 4 bases, there was a span of 8 bases. This CDR3 has 13 amino acids. The sequence came from a woman in her 70s in good health. The V gene is TRBV6-5, the J gene TRBJ1-2; no clear D gene. The sequenced material came from blood. The CDR3 DNA is TGTGCCAGCAGTTACGGGGTGGCCTATGGCTACACCTTC. Translated, it gives CASSYGVAYGYTF.